One and the same sample provided the 27 T cell receptor beta chains below, sequenced in a study of blood T cells in healthy people across ages. Alongside a J-beta primer mix, a sample-barcoded 5' primer served in a second PCR lasting roughly 7 to 12 cycles. Via MiXCR, TCRdb re-called the 5' RACE reads, giving one row per CDR3 protein. The table includes more than 900,000 distinct CDR3 sequences, approximately 32% detected once. These data are also associated with another study on T cells of mothers and their children.

Sequencing input: blood. The receptors were gathered from a woman aged 35 to 49 in good health.

The chain couples TRBV7-2 to TRBJ2-7, with D tentatively TRBD2 (6 bases). The DNA end lines up better with TRBJ2-5; the J call may be wrong. Germline values: CDR1 SGHTA, CDR2 FQGNSA. The CDR3 totals 14 residues. CDR3 nucleotides: TGTGCCAGCAGCTCGGACGGGGGAGGAGAGACCCAGTACTTC. This codes for CASSSDGGGETQYF.

This chain joins TRBV2 and TRBJ1-5; D is uncertain. The CDR3 runs 17 residues. V was pared by 7 bases and J by 6 bases, with 25 bases between. The germline gives CDR1 SNHLY, CDR2 FYNNEI. Here the CDR3 reads CASTLTSRGLGRQPQHF. CDR3 in DNA: TGTGCCAGCACTCTAACCTCGCGAGGGTTAGGTCGTCAGCCCCAGCATTTT.

V and J are TRBV3-1 and TRBJ1-2; D is possibly TRBD1 (5 bases). The V and J ends lost 3 bases and 4 bases respectively, with 15 bases between them. The CDR3 is made up of 15 amino acids. The germline V gene encodes CDR1 LGHDT and CDR2 YNNKEL (reference sequence). The CDR3 loop is CASSQGRARVYGYTF. The DNA for the CDR3 is TGTGCCAGCAGCCAGGGACGAGCACGAGTCTATGGCTACACCTTC.

This chain uses TRBV10-3 with TRBJ1-2; D unclear. V was clipped by 3 bases and J by 4 bases, with 9 bases between them. In germline, CDR1 is ENHRY, CDR2 SYGVKD. The CDR3 sequence is 13 residues long. CDR3 protein: CAISDGILYGYTF. CDR3 sequence (DNA): TGTGCCATCAGTGATGGGATACTCTATGGCTACACCTTC.

Of note for this clonotype: A much larger clone lies a single base off, so this may be a read error. Since no conserved phenylalanine or tryptophan closes the CDR3, a read error is the likely cause. This chain connects TRBV10-3 to TRBJ2-5; D remains unclear. CDR3 length equals 11 residues. The germline CDR1 and CDR2 sequences are ENHRY and SYGVKD. The CDR3 sequence: CAISEREAQYV. CDR3 DNA: TGTGCCATCAGTGAGCGAGAGGCCCAGTACGTC.

This clonotype was observed many times. The rearrangement uses TRBV28 and TRBJ2-1; the D gene is possibly TRBD1 (6 bases). V dropped 6 bases and J dropped 11 bases, with 17 bases sitting between them. Germline CDR1 MDHEN, CDR2 SYDVKM. This CDR3 region has 13 residues. CDR3 sequence: CASSRSGTGKQFF. Here the CDR3 DNA reads TGTGCCAGCAGCCGGTCGGGTACAGGGAAGCAGTTCTTC.

J is TRBJ1-1 and V is TRBV6-6; D gene ambiguous. Germline V gene lookup returns CDR1 MNHNY and CDR2 SVGAGI (reference sequence). This CDR3 comprises 14 residues. V was clipped by 6 bases and J by 0 bases, with 11 bases between them. The CDR3 region has the DNA TGTGCCAGCAGGCCGGAATTCATGAACACTGAAGCTTTCTTT. Its translation is CASRPEFMNTEAFF.

This chain joins TRBV12-3 or TRBV12-4 and TRBJ2-5, with 14 bases aligning to TRBD2. This CDR3 contains 15 residues. V gave up 9 bases and J gave up 9 bases; unmatched junction bases: 12. The CDR3 protein is CASTLTSGGAEAQYF. The CDR3 DNA is TGTGCCAGTACCCTGACTAGCGGGGGGGCCGAGGCCCAGTACTTC.

The sample holds many counts of this clonotype. The chain links TRBV5-1 to TRBJ2-1; D not certain. The V end was cut by 0 bases, the J end by 7 bases, with 17 bases between. CDR3 length equals 16 residues. Germline V lookup: CDR1 SGHRS, CDR2 YFSETQ. The CDR3: CASSLAESSGVNEQFF. CDR3 DNA: TGCGCCAGCAGCTTGGCCGAGTCTAGTGGGGTAAATGAGCAGTTCTTC.

V and J are TRBV28 and TRBJ2-7; perhaps TRBD2 as D (5 bases). Germline assignment: CDR1 MDHEN and CDR2 SYDVKM. The length of the CDR3 is 17 residues. V shed 9 bases and J shed 3 bases, with 27 bases lying between them. CDR3 loop: CASPPRLRGSGSYEQYF. The CDR3 bases are TGTGCCAGTCCGCCTAGACTGAGAGGGTCCGGTAGCTACGAGCAGTACTTC.

This clonotype was detected only a few times. This chain joins TRBV7-2 and TRBJ2-1; TRBD2 matches 10 bases. The CDR3 has 14 amino acids. After removal of 10 bases from V and 0 bases from J, the junction contained 3 bases not matched to a gene. Germline loops: CDR1 SGHTA, CDR2 FQGNSA. CDR3 sequence reads: CATKRGGSYNEQFF. CDR3 coding DNA: TGTGCCACAAAGCGGGGGGGCTCCTACAATGAGCAGTTCTTC.

This rearrangement joins TRBV28 to TRBJ1-2; D unclear. Germline V gives CDR1 MDHEN, CDR2 SYDVKM. V lost 2 bases and J lost 4, with 17 bases in between. The CDR3 extends over 16 amino acids. CDR3 protein: CASSLMGLSWSYGYTF. CDR3 coding DNA: TGTGCCAGCAGTTTAATGGGGTTGTCGTGGAGCTATGGCTACACCTTC.

V gene TRBV7-2 combines with J gene TRBJ1-6; TRBD1 might be the D (5 bases). CDR1 SGHTA and CDR2 FQGNSA come from the germline V gene. This CDR3 has 14 residues. The germline V and J ends were trimmed by 5 bases and 8 bases, with 13 bases remaining between them. The CDR3 sequence is CASSPGGYDSPLHF. The DNA of the CDR3 is TGTGCCAGCAGCCCGGGGGGTTATGATTCACCCCTCCACTTT.

This clonotype was seen repeatedly, ten times or more. J is TRBJ2-1 and V is TRBV11-2; D ambiguous. The ends were cut back, 5 bases at V and 4 bases at J, with 12 bases in the middle. This CDR3 has 14 amino acids. Germline CDR1 reads SGHAT; CDR2 reads FQNNGV. DNA of the CDR3: TGTGCCAGCAGCCAAGGATGGCCATACAATGAGCAGTTCTTC. This sequence encodes CASSQGWPYNEQFF.

This clonotype was seen a few times. The gene calls are TRBV20-1 and TRBJ2-7; no firm D call. The V end lost 3 bases, the J end lost 1 base, and 16 bases lay between the germline ends. CDR1 and CDR2 from the germline V gene are DFQATT and SNEGSKA (reference sequence). The CDR3 extends over 15 amino acids. The CDR3, as DNA: TGCAGTGCTAGGCCCCAGGACGGGTCTTCCTACGAGCAGTACTTC. This gives the protein CSARPQDGSSYEQYF.

This clonotype appeared a few times. This rearrangement joins TRBV5-6 to TRBJ1-6; weak D call: TRBD1 (5 bases). V lost 2 bases and J lost 2, with 14 bases in between. The CDR3 is made up of 17 amino acids. CDR1 is SGHDT, CDR2 YYEEEE, per germline. The CDR3, as DNA: TGTGCCAGCAGCTTTTCCTCGCAGGGCGCCTATAATTCACCCCTCCACTTT. It codes for CASSFSSQGAYNSPLHF.

This clonotype was picked up a small number of times. J is TRBJ1-4 and V is TRBV7-6; D not resolved. Germline CDR1 and CDR2: SGHVS and FNYEAQ. The V gene lost 5 bases and the J gene lost 6 bases, with 16 bases spanning the gap. CDR3 length: 15 residues. CDR3 sequence reads: CASSLAGGVYEKLFF. In DNA form, the CDR3 reads TGTGCCAGCAGCCTCGCGGGCGGCGTTTATGAAAAACTGTTTTTT.

A few counts support this clonotype. The V gene is TRBV20-1, the J gene TRBJ1-6; D is undetermined. Germline lookup yields CDR1 DFQATT and CDR2 SNEGSKA (reference sequence). The CDR3 is 15 amino acids. V lost 1 base and J lost 3, with 10 bases in between. CDR3 loop: CSARVRGHYNSPLHF. The CDR3 DNA sequence: TGCAGTGCTAGAGTCCGAGGCCACTATAATTCACCCCTCCACTTT.

The table lists this clonotype with a few counts. The chain couples TRBV5-1 to TRBJ2-4; 8 bases align to TRBD1. This CDR3 comprises 16 residues. Germline V gives CDR1 SGHRS, CDR2 YFSETQ. Unmatched junction bases numbered 15, after V lost 0 bases and J lost 13 bases. Here the CDR3 DNA reads TGCGCCAGCAGCTTGGATAACAGGGGGAACACCGGGGAGCAGTACTTC. This translates into CASSLDNRGNTGEQYF. The variable domain in full, with the rest retrieved from reference TRBV5-1 and TRBJ2-4, is KAGVTQTPRYLIKTRGQQVTLSCSPISGHRSVSWYQQTPGQGLQFLFEYFSETQRNKGNFPGRFSGRQFSNSRSEMNVSTLELGDSALYLCASSLDNRGNTGEQYFGAGTRLSVL.

This chain joins TRBV20-1 and TRBJ1-5, with unresolved D. Trimming shortened V by 3 bases and J by 0 bases, and 9 bases separated the two germline ends. The CDR3 runs 14 residues. CDR1 is DFQATT, CDR2 SNEGSKA, per germline (reference sequence). The CDR3 is CSASLPGSNQPQHF. For the CDR3, the DNA is TGCAGTGCTAGCCTCCCTGGTAGCAATCAGCCCCAGCATTTT.

This clonotype was seen a few times. This rearrangement joins TRBV27 to TRBJ1-2, with TRBD1 matching over 9 bases. Looked up from germline, CDR1 is MNHEY and CDR2 is SMNVEV (reference sequence). This CDR3 has 17 residues. The junction had 8 bases not matched to a gene; V was cut back by 2 bases and J by 1 base. CDR3 sequence reads: CASSLIMTGGFNYGYTF. For the CDR3, the DNA is TGTGCCAGCAGTTTAATTATGACAGGGGGTTTTAACTATGGCTACACCTTC.

V and J are TRBV20-1 and TRBJ2-3, with TRBD2 matching over 12 bases. This CDR3 contains 13 residues. J lost 9 bases, V lost 4 bases, and 5 bases had no gene match. Germline values: CDR1 DFQATT, CDR2 SNEGSKA (reference sequence). CDR3 in DNA: TGCAGTGCTAAGACTAGCGGGGGAGGGACGCAGTATTTT. Translation: CSAKTSGGGTQYF.

The V and J genes are TRBV29-1 and TRBJ1-1; D might be TRBD1 (6 bases). The V end lost 0 bases, the J end lost 7 bases, and 9 bases lay between the germline ends. This CDR3 contains 12 residues. From germline, CDR1 is SQVTM and CDR2 ANQGSEA. CDR3 region: CSVEEGAGEAFF. The CDR3 region has the DNA TGCAGCGTTGAAGAGGGGGCTGGTGAAGCTTTCTTT.

CDR3 protein: CASRLGSSYNEQFF. The CDR3 nucleotides are TGTGCCAGCAGGTTAGGTAGCTCCTACAATGAGCAGTTCTTC. This rearrangement joins TRBV27 to TRBJ2-1; D not certain. Germline CDR1 and CDR2: MNHEY and SMNVEV (reference sequence). This CDR3 has 14 amino acids. V was clipped by 6 bases and J by 0 bases, with 9 bases between them.

The genes are TRBV7-2 and TRBJ2-7; D is uncertain. CDR3 length: 13 amino acids. V dropped 4 bases and J dropped 9 bases, with 16 bases sitting between them. Looked up from germline, CDR1 is SGHTA and CDR2 is FQGNSA. CDR3 sequence: CASSSGPQTGQYF. The CDR3 DNA sequence: TGTGCCAGCAGCTCGGGCCCTCAAACGGGGCAGTACTTC.

This clonotype came up many times. The genes are TRBV5-6 and TRBJ2-5; D could derive from TRBD1 or TRBD2 (5 bases each). The CDR3 consists of 16 residues. CDR1 is SGHDT, CDR2 YYEEEE, per germline. The V and J ends lost 0 bases and 2 bases respectively, with 14 bases between them. The CDR3 spells CASSLAVGTNQETQYF. The CDR3 DNA reads TGTGCCAGCAGCTTGGCCGTGGGGACCAATCAAGAGACCCAGTACTTC.

This clonotype turned up a few times. The gene calls are TRBV7-8 and TRBJ2-1, with 11 positions matching TRBD2. With 5 bases clipped from V and 5 bases from J, the junction kept 8 bases outside the gene matches. The CDR3 has 16 amino acids. The germline V gene has CDR1 SGHVS and CDR2 FQNEAQ. The CDR3 nucleotides are TGTGCCAGCAGCCCGTTAGCGGGAGGGCCCCACAATGAGCAGTTCTTC. Its translation: CASSPLAGGPHNEQFF.